This T cell receptor beta chain was sequenced in a study of shared clonotypes between healthy human individuals. For the study at large: Ranging from 18 to 49 in age, donors were two women and three men. Overall study results and limits: Sequencing depth was predicted to influence how clonotypes are shared among donors.

In the case of this clone: Antigen unknown.

Unsorted PBMC DNA was sequenced on ten immunoSEQ deep assay plates. The assay was immunoSEQ multiplex PCR, and TCRdb's table has in-frame clones only and misses some. Of roughly 500,000 clones listed, 60% to 85% were seen once; the top ten hold approximately 13%. V was trimmed by 4 bases and J by 6 bases, leaving 22 bases between them. Germline V gene data show CDR1 as MDHEN and CDR2 as SYDVKM. The CDR3 consists of 16 residues. The sequenced sample was PBMCs. This chain joins TRBV28 and TRBJ2-7, with D possibly TRBD2 on 5 matching bases. This clonotype was sampled from a woman between 40 and 55 years old in good health. Some clones in this sample may be carry-over from other donors' samples. CDR3 nucleotide sequence: TGTGCCAGCAGTTCTCGTTCTTCCCTAGGTAGCGTCGAGCAGTACTTC. The encoded protein is CASSSRSSLGSVEQYF.